The 5 T cell receptor beta chains below were found in one sample sequenced in a study of chemoradiotherapy in HPV16-positive cancers. Assay: immunoSEQ multiplex PCR; the TCRdb copy retains only in-frame clones and omits some. Of over 10,000 clones listed, less than 80% are singletons. This material was acquired from a patient who underwent chemoradiotherapy. The source is a human donor with HPV-associated anogenital cancer.

This clone was observed a few times. In DNA form, the CDR3 reads TGTGCCAGCAGTTTCTTGATGGCTAGGGGAAACACCATATATTTT. This gives the protein CASSFLMARGNTIYF. The rearrangement joins TRBV28 to TRBJ1-3; D unresolved. This CDR3 is built from 15 residues. Germline CDR1 is MDHEN and CDR2 is SYDVKM. The V end was cut by 3 bases, the J end by 4 bases, with 13 bases between.

V is TRBV6-5 and J is TRBJ2-1, with D perhaps matching TRBD1 or TRBD2 (5 bases each). The CDR3 consists of 15 residues. Trimming shortened V by 6 bases and J by 2 bases, and 14 bases separated the two germline ends. CDR1 and CDR2 (germline): MNHEY, SVGAGI. The CDR3 region is CASRPGTCPYNEQFF. As DNA, the CDR3 is TGTGCCAGCAGACCGGGGACCTGCCCCTACAATGAGCAGTTCTTC.

V and J are TRBV7-2 and TRBJ2-5; D is undetermined. This CDR3 contains 14 residues. The germline gives CDR1 SGHTA, CDR2 FQGNSA. The germline V and J ends were trimmed by 1 base and 1 base, with 7 bases remaining between them. Here the CDR3 reads CASSLGDSQETQYF. CDR3 in DNA: TGTGCCAGCAGCTTAGGGGATTCCCAAGAGACCCAGTACTTC.

By share of the sample, this clone is hyperexpanded. The CDR3 reads CASSEAGTANQPQHF. The CDR3 bases are TGCGCCAGCAGTGAGGCGGGGACAGCTAATCAGCCCCAGCATTTT. The V and J genes are TRBV10-2 and TRBJ1-5; TRBD1 matches at 7 bases. Per germline, CDR1 WSHSY and CDR2 SAAADI. Trimming cost V 2 bases and J 4 bases; bases outside gene matches: 5. The CDR3 loop spans 15 amino acids.

The DNA of the CDR3 is TGCAGCGCTTCAAAGTACGAGCAGTACTTC. Residues: CSASKYEQYF. The V gene is TRBV20-1, the J gene TRBJ2-7; D call uncertain. CDR3 length equals 10 residues. Germline V gene sequence: CDR1 DFQATT, CDR2 SNEGSKA (reference sequence).